One sample yielded the 20 T cell receptor beta chains listed below, sequenced in a study of cytomegalovirus exposure and HLA in healthy donors (dated by TCRdb to 2015 to 2018). Library prep was done by the immunoSEQ multiplex PCR assay. For the multiplex PCR, a mixture combining 60 forward primers for TCR Vbeta segments and 13 reverse primers for TCR Jbeta segments was used. Drawn from immuneACCESS, this table holds only the in-frame rearrangements with V and J called that TCRdb kept. Clones are partly lost; checked studies trace under half to an unresolved V gene and leave the rest unexplained. For this sample the table gives some 150,000 clones, of which around 69% were detected only once. The ten largest clonotypes hold 2.8% of the sample. The sequenced sample consisted of PBMCs. The receptor source for this set is a woman aged 30 to 39 in good health and CMV-seronegative.

In this sample, this clone turned up a few times. This chain connects TRBV4-2 to TRBJ2-1; 7 bases line up with TRBD2. Trimming took 0 bases from V and 4 from J; bases not matched to a gene: 6. The CDR3 spans 16 residues. CDR1 is LGHNA and CDR2 is YNFKEQ in the germline V gene. CDR3 in DNA: TGTGCCAGCAGCCAAGATGCAGCGGGAAGTTACAATGAGCAGTTCTTC. Its translation: CASSQDAAGSYNEQFF.

This chain links TRBV9 with TRBJ2-2, with D uncertain. Trimming removed 0 bases at V and 0 bases at J, with 9 bases between. The CDR3 contains 16 residues. In germline, CDR1 is SGDLS, CDR2 YYNGEE. CDR3: CASSVEWRANTGELFF. The CDR3 DNA reads TGTGCCAGCAGCGTAGAATGGAGAGCGAACACCGGGGAGCTGTTTTTT.

This clone has more than one count but fewer than ten. This chain connects TRBV19 to TRBJ2-2; the match to TRBD1 covers 9 bases. Trimming cost V 6 bases and J 5 bases; bases outside gene matches: 7. The V gene's germline CDR1 is LNHDA and CDR2 SQIVND (reference sequence). The CDR3 sequence is 15 residues long. This chain's CDR3 is CASRTGTGRTGELFF. In DNA, the CDR3 is TGTGCCAGTAGGACCGGGACAGGGAGGACCGGGGAGCTGTTTTTT.

The chain combines TRBV29-1 with TRBJ2-3; 12 positions agree with TRBD2. Trimming at V came to 3 bases and at J to 6 bases, leaving 10 bases not matched to a gene. CDR1 SQVTM and CDR2 ANQGSEA come from the germline V gene. The CDR3 spans 16 residues. In nucleotides, the CDR3 is TGCAGCGTTGACAGGAGACTAGCGGGAGCGGATGATACGCAGTATTTT. It specifies CSVDRRLAGADDTQYF.

The V and J genes are TRBV4-3 and TRBJ1-4; 9 bases are shared with TRBD1. CDR3 length equals 16 residues. The V segment lost 3 bases and the J segment 8 bases; nucleotides outside the gene matches: 10. CDR1 is LGHNA, CDR2 YSLEER, per germline. DNA of the CDR3: TGCGCCAGCAGCCAGGCACAGGGGGCGTCGGAAGAAAAACTGTTTTTT. Translating gives CASSQAQGASEEKLFF.

The chain uses TRBV7-3 and TRBJ1-2; tentatively, D is TRBD1 (6 bases). V lost 3 bases to trimming and J lost 1 base, with 18 bases between them. The CDR3 runs to 17 residues. CDR1 and CDR2 (germline): SGHTA, FQGTGA. Here the CDR3 reads CASSLFGPGQSNYGYTF. The CDR3 bases are TGTGCCAGCAGCTTGTTCGGCCCGGGACAAAGTAACTATGGCTACACCTTC. The full variable domain, completed using reference TRBV7-3 and TRBJ1-2, is GAGVSQTPSNKVTEKGKYVELRCDPISGHTALYWYRQSLGQGPEFLIYFQGTGAADDSGLPNDRFFAVRPEGSVSTLKIQRTERGDSAVYLCASSLFGPGQSNYGYTFGSGTRLTVV.

Regarding this clone: The same CDR3 is also encoded by other DNA sequences in this sample. The V gene is TRBV20-1, the J gene TRBJ2-7, with TRBD1 as a possible D gene (6 bases). The CDR3 has 11 amino acids. Per the germline V gene, CDR1 is DFQATT and CDR2 is SNEGSKA (reference sequence). The CDR3 coding sequence is TGCAGCGTTCTACAGGGCTACGAGCAGTACTTC. Translated, it gives CSVLQGYEQYF.

Of note for this clone: It is unclear where the CDR3 begins or ends on the DNA, so no DNA is shown, and the CDR3 is as TCRdb lists it. The chain uses TRBV28 and TRBJ1-2; the D call in the table, TRBD1, was not verified against the DNA. Termini included, the CDR3 measures 15 amino acids. Germline V gene sequence: CDR1 MDHEN, CDR2 SYDVKM. The CDR3 protein is CASILDRGLAYGYTF.

The V gene is TRBV28, the J gene TRBJ2-7; the match to TRBD2 covers 8 bases. CDR1 MDHEN and CDR2 SYDVKM come from the germline V gene. V lost 5 bases, J lost 5 bases, and 17 bases stayed unmatched. This CDR3 is built from 17 residues. The CDR3 region has the DNA TGTGCCAGCAGTCGGGGGTTGTTTTTGGCGGGAGGCCACGAGCAGTACTTC. Its protein is CASSRGLFLAGGHEQYF.

This rearrangement joins TRBV9 to TRBJ1-1; D gene uncertain. Germline CDR1 reads SGDLS; CDR2 reads YYNGEE. Trimming removed 0 bases from V and 3 bases from J, with 12 bases in between. This CDR3 region has 15 residues. CDR3 protein: CASSVGAAGYTEAFF. CDR3 in DNA: TGTGCCAGCAGCGTAGGTGCCGCGGGTTACACTGAAGCTTTCTTT.

The V and J genes are TRBV7-6 and TRBJ1-1; D is uncertain. The CDR3 spans 14 residues. V gave up 5 bases and J gave up 4 bases, with 14 bases separating them. CDR1 is SGHVS and CDR2 is FNYEAQ in the germline V gene. For the CDR3, the DNA is TGTGCCAGCAGCCCGGACGGAGGAACCACTGAAGCTTTCTTT. It encodes CASSPDGGTTEAFF.

This chain links TRBV7-2 with TRBJ2-3; D unclear. This CDR3 contains 12 residues. V was cut by 5 bases and J by 5 bases, with 8 bases left in between. Germline CDR1 and CDR2: SGHTA and FQGNSA. The CDR3 here is CASSHSKDTQYF. In DNA form, the CDR3 reads TGTGCCAGCAGCCATTCCAAAGATACGCAGTATTTT. The full variable domain, rest sourced from reference TRBV7-2 and TRBJ2-3, is GAGVSQSPSNKVTEKGKDVELRCDPISGHTALYWYRQSLGQGLEFLIYFQGNSAPDKSGLPSDRFSAERTGGSVSTLTIQRTQQEDSAVYLCASSHSKDTQYFGPGTRLTVL.

The CDR3 DNA reads TGTGCCAGCAATCCCGTTTTTTCCTACGAGCAGTACTTC. Translation gives CASNPVFSYEQYF. The gene calls are TRBV6-1 and TRBJ2-7, with no clear D. The V gene's germline CDR1 is MNHNS and CDR2 SASEGT. This CDR3 is built from 13 residues. Trimming cost V 7 bases and J 1 base, with 11 bases left between them.

The chain couples TRBV4-3 to TRBJ2-5; 9 bases match TRBD2. Germline assignment: CDR1 LGHNA and CDR2 YSLEER. The J segment lost 5 bases and the V segment lost 3 bases, leaving 13 bases of the junction unmatched. This CDR3 is 17 amino acids long. The CDR3 region has the DNA TGCGCCAGCAGCCAGGGGCATGGCGGGGGGGAAGGGGAGACCCAGTACTTC. This codes for CASSQGHGGGEGETQYF.

The rearrangement links TRBV20-1 to TRBJ2-5; 7 bases are shared with TRBD1. Unmatched junction bases numbered 6, after V lost 7 bases and J lost 7 bases. Germline assignment: CDR1 DFQATT and CDR2 SNEGSKA (reference sequence). The CDR3 covers 11 residues. The CDR3: CSDYRGGTQYF. CDR3 DNA: TGCAGTGATTACAGGGGTGGGACCCAGTACTTC.

V is TRBV6-5 and J is TRBJ1-2; 9 bases are a match to TRBD1. J lost 8 bases, V lost 6 bases, and 7 bases had no gene match. Looked up from germline, CDR1 is MNHEY and CDR2 is SVGAGI. This CDR3 is 13 amino acids long. This CDR3 is CASSLGQGRGYTF. CDR3 nucleotide sequence: TGTGCCAGCAGCCTAGGACAGGGGAGAGGCTACACCTTC.

This clone was found a few times. This chain uses TRBV7-2 with TRBJ1-6; maybe TRBD1 (6 bases). V dropped 5 bases and J dropped 2 bases, with 13 bases sitting between them. Germline CDR1 is SGHTA and CDR2 is FQGNSA. The CDR3 totals 16 residues. CDR3 nucleotides: TGTGCCAGCAGCGAGCAGGGGCTGGCCTATAATTCACCCCTCCACTTT. This codes for CASSEQGLAYNSPLHF. Based on the CDR3 plus reference TRBV7-2 and TRBJ1-6, the full variable domain is GAGVSQSPSNKVTEKGKDVELRCDPISGHTALYWYRQSLGQGLEFLIYFQGNSAPDKSGLPSDRFSAERTGGSVSTLTIQRTQQEDSAVYLCASSEQGLAYNSPLHFGNGTRLTVT.

J is TRBJ1-2 and V is TRBV28; 7 nucleotides line up with TRBD1. V was pared by 5 bases and J by 9 bases, with 12 bases of the junction left unmatched. Germline V gives CDR1 MDHEN, CDR2 SYDVKM. This CDR3 has 14 residues. The CDR3 region has the DNA TGTGCCAGCAGTCCTCCCCTTACAGGGGTTAGCTACACCTTC. It encodes CASSPPLTGVSYTF.

The chain links TRBV6-6 to TRBJ1-5, with 7 bases matching TRBD1. This CDR3 contains 13 residues. From germline, CDR1 is MNHNY and CDR2 SVGAGI (reference sequence). The junction had 6 bases not matched to a gene; V was cut back by 8 bases and J by 5 bases. CDR3 sequence: CASSTGDDQPQHF. CDR3 coding DNA: TGTGCCAGCTCTACAGGGGACGATCAGCCCCAGCATTTT.

For this clone: Mismatch with germline at one junction end may stem from a read error. V is TRBV29-1 and J is TRBJ2-3, with D possibly being TRBD2 (5 bases). Germline V gives CDR1 SQVTM, CDR2 ANQGSEA. The CDR3 covers 14 residues. The CDR3 DNA is TGCAGCGTACAACGGGATAGGCGTGGAGATACGCGGTATTTT. The encoded protein is CSVQRDRRGDTRYF.